One sample yielded the 18 T cell receptor beta chains listed below, sequenced in a study of T cells in Graves' hyperthyroidism and ophthalmopathy. Amplified regions were TCR beta CDR3 sequences from RNA transcripts. HTBI primers were employed in a first-round RT-PCR of the TCR CDR3. Using its own MiXCR run on the multiplex PCR reads, TCRdb lists one record per CDR3 protein. The sample contains hundreds of thousands of distinct CDR3 sequences, 16% of which appear only once. What was sequenced was blood. Receptors originate from a woman between 25 and 40 years old with Graves' hyperthyroidism.

This clonotype was seen ten or more times. The gene calls are TRBV28 and TRBJ1-5; 8 bases are a match to TRBD1. The CDR3 is made up of 15 amino acids. Germline V lookup: CDR1 MDHEN, CDR2 SYDVKM. V shed 4 bases and J 7 bases; nucleotides not matched to a gene: 9. CDR3 DNA: TGTGCCAGCAGTTCGTGGACAGGGATTAAACAGCCCCAGCATTTT. Its protein is CASSSWTGIKQPQHF.

V and J are TRBV9 and TRBJ1-1; TRBD1 is a possible D gene (6 bases). Germline V gene lookup returns CDR1 SGDLS and CDR2 YYNGEE. The CDR3 consists of 15 residues. V was pared by 4 bases and J by 4 bases, with 17 bases between. The CDR3 region has the DNA TGTGCCAGCAGCCCAGTGGGGGGAGGGGGCACTGAAGCTTTCTTT. Encoded protein: CASSPVGGGGTEAFF.

This clonotype was seen many times. The V call is TRBV12-3 or TRBV12-4, the J call TRBJ1-2; 9 bases are a match to TRBD1. The CDR3 is 13 residues long. Trimming removed 5 bases from V and 5 bases from J; junction bases left unmatched: 3. CDR3 in DNA: TGTGCCAGCAGTGTGGGACAGGGTTATGGCTACACCTTC. It specifies CASSVGQGYGYTF.

In DNA form, the CDR3 reads TGTGCCGGTGGAAGACCGGGACTCTCTGGGGCCAACGTCCTGACTTTC. Translated: CAGGRPGLSGANVLTF. The chain is built from TRBV5-8 and TRBJ2-6, with D possibly TRBD2 on 6 matching bases. CDR1 is SGHTS, CDR2 YDEGEE, per germline. The CDR3 contains 16 residues. V was pared by 10 bases and J by 0 bases, with 17 bases between.

The sample holds a few counts of this clonotype. The genes are TRBV10-3 and TRBJ1-5; D call uncertain. The CDR3 runs 12 residues. Trimming pared 2 bases from V and 5 bases from J, leaving 4 bases between. Germline V CDR1 and CDR2: ENHRY, SYGVKD. CDR3: CAISEADQPQHF. DNA for the CDR3: TGTGCCATCAGTGAGGCGGATCAGCCCCAGCATTTT.

The sample holds many counts of this clonotype. This chain uses TRBV28 with TRBJ1-2; tentatively, D is TRBD1 (6 bases). This CDR3 contains 15 residues. Germline assignment: CDR1 MDHEN and CDR2 SYDVKM. V was clipped by 6 bases and J by 4 bases, with 18 bases between them. CDR3 sequence (DNA): TGTGCCAGCAGCACCCAGGGGAGGGTGATCTATGGCTACACCTTC. It translates to CASSTQGRVIYGYTF.

This clonotype was seen only a few times. This chain connects TRBV28 to TRBJ1-1; unclear D gene. The CDR3 is 17 residues long. The V gene's germline CDR1 is MDHEN and CDR2 SYDVKM. Trimming pared 0 bases from V and 1 base from J, leaving 15 bases between. CDR3 nucleotide sequence: TGTGCCAGCAGTTTATGGGGCAGCGGGATTAAGAACACTGAAGCTTTCTTT. Protein: CASSLWGSGIKNTEAFF.

This clonotype was counted a few times. This chain joins TRBV24-1 and TRBJ2-5, with a weak D call TRBD1 (5 bases). Germline lookup yields CDR1 KGHDR and CDR2 SFDVKD. Trimming cost V 1 base and J 5 bases, with 13 bases left between them. The CDR3 has 15 residues. This CDR3 reads CATSDLKGLSETQYF. The CDR3 nucleotides are TGTGCCACCAGTGATTTAAAGGGGCTCAGCGAGACCCAGTACTTC.

This clonotype was recorded at least ten times. V is TRBV28 and J is TRBJ1-1; 8 bases match TRBD1. Germline lookup yields CDR1 MDHEN and CDR2 SYDVKM. The CDR3 spans 15 residues. V lost 5 bases, J lost 7 bases, and 12 bases stayed unmatched. The CDR3 here is CASSKATGAHGEAFF. The CDR3 coding sequence is TGTGCCAGCAGTAAAGCGACAGGGGCGCATGGTGAAGCTTTCTTT.

This clonotype was recorded a few times. This chain connects TRBV5-8 to TRBJ2-5; the match to TRBD1 covers 9 bases. Per germline, CDR1 SGHTS and CDR2 YDEGEE. V shed 4 bases, J shed 5 bases, and the junction held 6 bases outside the gene matches. This CDR3 has 14 residues. CDR3 sequence reads: CASSQRTGEETQYF. CDR3 DNA: TGTGCCAGCAGCCAACGGACAGGGGAGGAGACCCAGTACTTC.

In nucleotides, the CDR3 is TGCGCCAGCAGCATCAGACGGACTGAATACAATGAGCAGTTCTTC. This sequence encodes CASSIRRTEYNEQFF. The rearrangement links TRBV5-1 to TRBJ2-1, with D perhaps matching TRBD2 (5 bases). Deletions cut 4 bases from V and 4 bases from J, with 15 bases between. Germline assignment: CDR1 SGHRS and CDR2 YFSETQ. The CDR3 is made up of 15 amino acids. Full variable domain (outside the CDR3, taken from reference TRBV5-1 and TRBJ2-1): KAGVTQTPRYLIKTRGQQVTLSCSPISGHRSVSWYQQTPGQGLQFLFEYFSETQRNKGNFPGRFSGRQFSNSRSEMNVSTLELGDSALYLCASSIRRTEYNEQFFGPGTRLTVL.

This chain joins TRBV12-3 or TRBV12-4 and TRBJ1-2; D not resolved. V lost 3 bases and J 4 bases, leaving 9 bases between the germline ends. CDR3 length: 13 residues. The chain's CDR3 is CASSFPSSYGYTF. The CDR3 region has the DNA TGTGCCAGCAGTTTTCCCAGCAGCTATGGCTACACCTTC.

Ten or more counts support this clonotype. This chain links TRBV3-1 with TRBJ1-1; D ambiguous. The CDR3 extends over 15 amino acids. The V end lost 2 bases, the J end lost 7 bases, and 17 bases lay between the germline ends. CDR1 LGHDT and CDR2 YNNKEL come from the germline V gene (reference sequence). CDR3 bases: TGTGCCAGCAGCCAACGCAGACGCCCTAATTTTGAAGCTTTCTTT. It yields the protein CASSQRRRPNFEAFF.

This clonotype came up many times. The rearrangement joins TRBV28 to TRBJ2-7, with TRBD2 matching 7 bases. Germline assignment: CDR1 MDHEN and CDR2 SYDVKM. The CDR3 has 15 amino acids. The V gene end was trimmed by 3 bases and the J gene end by 0 bases; junction bases not matched to a gene: 5. CDR3 residues: CASSLGGLSSYEQYF. The CDR3 DNA sequence: TGTGCCAGCAGTTTGGGGGGGTTAAGCTCCTACGAGCAGTACTTC.

V and J are TRBV12-3 or TRBV12-4 and TRBJ1-3; D is ambiguous. Trimming removed 8 bases at V and 6 bases at J, with 17 bases between. This CDR3 has 14 residues. DNA of the CDR3: TGTGCCAGCCGACTACCGGGGTATAAAAACACCATATATTTT. This sequence encodes CASRLPGYKNTIYF.

This chain joins TRBV7-2 and TRBJ2-5, with a weak D call TRBD1 (6 bases). The CDR3 extends over 14 amino acids. Per germline, CDR1 SGHTA and CDR2 FQGNSA. Trimming took off 5 bases at V and 5 bases at J, with 15 bases between the two ends. The CDR3 DNA reads as TGTGCCAGCAGCCCACAACAGGGCTCGGAGACCCAGTACTTC. Translated, it gives CASSPQQGSETQYF.

This clonotype was recorded many times. The J gene is TRBJ2-3, the V gene TRBV2, with 9 bases that match TRBD2. The CDR3 is 14 residues long. Losses at the gene ends were 10 bases for V and 3 bases for J; bases not matched to a gene: 8. Germline values: CDR1 SNHLY, CDR2 FYNNEI. The CDR3 DNA reads TGTGCCACACCCGGGCGGGGGGGAACAGATACGCAGTATTTT. Its translation: CATPGRGGTDTQYF.

Concerning this clonotype itself: A single base separates this from a much larger clone, so it may be a read error. The conserved closing phenylalanine or tryptophan is absent in this CDR3, likely reflecting a read error. V and J are TRBV6-1 and TRBJ2-2; 8 bases match TRBD1. The ends lost 6 bases at V and 7 bases at J; junction bases unmatched: 10. The CDR3 length is 15 residues. Germline V gene lookup returns CDR1 MNHNS and CDR2 SASEGT. The CDR3 region is CASSSRTGFYGELFL. CDR3 nucleotides: TGTGCCAGCAGCTCCCGGACAGGGTTTTACGGGGAGCTGTTTCTT.